A selection of T cell receptor beta chains follows, all from one sample in a study of sequential checkpoint blockade in melanoma. Assay: immunoSEQ multiplex PCR; the TCRdb copy retains only in-frame clones and omits some. The sample gives about 40,000 clones, 86% of which show up once; approximately 12% is in the top ten. Source: CD8+ T cells sorted from blood (inferred from file names), taken from a patient given nivolumab and ipilimumab in sequence. The receptors here all came from a human donor with melanoma. Both conserved end residues are part of each CDR3.

>TRBV27|-
CASSLSAGIGSYEQYF
>TRBV30|TRBJ1-6
CAWSTGTGNSPLHF
>TRBV11-3|TRBJ2-2
CASSLEGGTGELFF
>TRBV11-3|TRBJ2-2
CASSPPNTGELFF
>TRBV19|TRBJ2-1
CASSITGGAYNEQFF
>TRBV5-8|TRBJ2-7
CASSFFSGTYEQYF
>TRBV15|TRBJ2-3
CATSREVRGLGTDTQYF
>TRBV6-5|TRBJ2-7
CASSYGSTYEQYF
>TRBV18|-
CASSPPPGYPNSYEQYF
>TRBV5-1|TRBJ2-7
CASSAVGSWDYEQYF
>TRBV5-1|TRBJ2-5
CASMLGTGVQETQYF
>TRBV4-2|TRBJ1-1
CASSHTQGASTEAFF
>TRBV13|TRBJ1-2
CASSKGREEYGYTF
>TRBV29-1|TRBJ2-3
CSVESPSGRAGGSTDTQYF
>TRBV6-5|TRBJ2-5
CASSATEEETQYF
>TRBV7-8|TRBJ2-5
CASSWAGLQETQYF
>TRBV9|TRBJ1-5
CASSPGTGNSNQPQHF
>TRBV9|TRBJ1-5
CASSLGQGLNQPQHF
>TRBV14|TRBJ2-3
CASSHSFADTQYF
>TRBV9|TRBJ2-2
CASSVVEGAYTGELFF
>TRBV11-3|TRBJ1-2
CASSSDSEYGYTF
>TRBV7-3|TRBJ2-1
CASSLRASGMNEQFF
>TRBV7-6|TRBJ2-1
CASSLFEVSYNEQFF
>TRBV4-1|TRBJ1-1
CASSRPGTGVTEAFF
>TRBV6-6|TRBJ1-2
CASTNPLTGFAGYTF
>TRBV5-4|TRBJ2-4
CASSLFGQAERQYF
>TRBV7-9|TRBJ1-5
CASSGQESNQPQHF
>TRBV7-8|TRBJ2-1
CASSLVMLANEQFF
>TRBV12-5|TRBJ2-7
CASGCHGTGTSNFEQYF
>TRBV5-4|TRBJ1-1
CASSSGTLNTEAFF
>TRBV5-4|TRBJ2-7
CASRDTGTGGYEQYF
>TRBV9|TRBJ2-7
CASSDPAGASAILGEQYF
>TRBV6-6|TRBJ2-3
CASSYPTGFSTDTQYF
>TRBV5-1|TRBJ1-3
CASSWDSYSGNTIYF
>TRBV27|TRBJ1-3
CASSLTNSGNTIYF
>TRBV15|TRBJ2-1
CATSRDRARGNEQFF
>TRBV30|TRBJ1-2
CAWRDRDRGRPNYGYTF
>TRBV5-5|TRBJ1-5
CASSFSGTGNSQPQHF
>TRBV4-2|TRBJ1-5
CASSQETGVRQPQHF
>TRBV5-8|TRBJ1-1
CASSYPTGANTEAFF